This TCR beta chain originates from a study of T cell responses to AZD1222 COVID-19 vaccine. In the study overall: Analyses pooled second doses at about 4 or about 12 weeks. Broader study findings: At baseline, seropositivity was found in only a handful of AZD1222 recipients. CD4 TCRs linked to vaccination spanned spike, dominating at 160-218 and 743-854.

Germline lookup yields CDR1 SQVTM and CDR2 ANQGSEA. Between the trimmed V and J ends, which lost 3 bases and 5 bases, there was a span of 17 bases. CDR3 length: 15 amino acids. About this clone: What it binds is unknown.

The repertoire was sequenced with immunoSEQ multiplex PCR; TCRdb's copy has only in-frame clones and lacks some. The sample contains some 150,000 clones, approximately 90% of which appear only once. The receptor's source is an adult in good health. The chain combines TRBV29-1 with TRBJ2-1, with D perhaps TRBD2 (5 bases). Source: peripheral blood, taken on day 0 of AZD1222 vaccination. The CDR3 spells CSVDTSPLLNNEQFF. As DNA, the CDR3 is TGCAGCGTTGATACTAGTCCCCTACTCAACAATGAGCAGTTCTTC.